Listed below are T cell receptor beta chains from one sample, sequenced in a study of control samples from healthy donors and cancer patients. Generated by immunoSEQ multiplex PCR, the TCRdb table keeps only in-frame clones and is missing some. The table lists tens of thousands of clones, roughly 86% of them singletons. The sequenced sample consisted of blood. These receptor sequences come from a man aged 50-59 years in good health. Each CDR3 is given with its conserved first and last residue. A D gene is named only where the DNA matches it firmly. Size is omitted from some rows. Given values are once, few, many or a class for expanded clones.

j_call d_call clone_size v_call cdr3_nt cdr3_aa
TRBJ2-3 NA NA TRBV29-1 TGCAGCGTTGAAGATCAAGGGGACGGCGCAGATACGCAGTATTTT CSVEDQGDGADTQYF
TRBJ2-1 TRBD2 NA TRBV13 TGTGCCAGCAGCTTGGGCGGAGGACTAGGCTTGAATGAGCAGTTCTTC CASSLGGGLGLNEQFF
TRBJ1-1 NA NA TRBV19 TGTGCCAGTAGTATAAAAGGTTTGAACACTGAAGCTTTCTTT CASSIKGLNTEAFF
TRBJ1-1 NA NA TRBV5-1 TGCGCCAGCAGCCCAGGGAGGGGTACTGTGGACACTGAAGCTTTCTTT CASSPGRGTVDTEAFF
TRBJ1-6 TRBD1 NA TRBV30 TGTGCCTGGAGTGTACAGCTCTCAGGGGGAACGCCCCATTCACCCCTCCACTTT CAWSVQLSGGTPHSPLHF
TRBJ2-3 TRBD2 NA TRBV7-9 TGTGCCAGCAGGTTCGGCCTAGCGGGTGAGGTGGGAGATACGCAGTATTTT CASRFGLAGEVGDTQYF
TRBJ2-5 NA NA TRBV30 TGTGCCTGGAGCCAAGAGACCCAGTACTTC CAWSQETQYF
TRBJ2-5 NA NA TRBV9 TGTGCCAGCAGCGTAGCGGGGGCTAGCGGAGTACAAGAGACCCAGTACTTC CASSVAGASGVQETQYF
TRBJ2-3 NA NA TRBV3-1/TRBV3-2 TGTGCCAGCAGCCAAGAGGGACTCTCATACACAGATACGCAGTATTTT CASSQEGLSYTDTQYF
TRBJ1-4 TRBD1 NA TRBV7-9 TGTGCCAGCAGGTCCGGGACAGGCCTTTTTAATGAAAAACTGTTTTTT CASRSGTGLFNEKLFF
TRBJ1-5 NA NA TRBV18 TGTGCCAGCTCACCTGGCGGCATCGGGCAGCCCCAGCATTTT CASSPGGIGQPQHF
TRBJ1-4 TRBD1 once TRBV2 TGTGCCACCCATCCCCGGGACAGGGATGAAAAACTGTTTTTT CATHPRDRDEKLFF
TRBJ2-1 NA NA TRBV18 TGTGCCAGCTCACAGCGGGACAGATATTCCTACAATGAGCAGTTCTTC CASSQRDRYSYNEQFF
TRBJ1-4 TRBD1 NA TRBV6-5 TGTGCCAGCAGTTCGGGGACAGGAGCTAATGAAAAACTGTTTTTT CASSSGTGANEKLFF
TRBJ1-5 NA NA TRBV2 TGTGCCAGCAGTCGACAGAACAATCAGCCCCAGCATTTT CASSRQNNQPQHF
TRBJ2-1 NA NA TRBV12-5 TGTGCTAGTGGTTTGGTACGGGGAGGGCAGGGGAGAAATGAGCAGTTCTTC CASGLVRGGQGRNEQFF
TRBJ1-6 TRBD1 NA TRBV27 TGTGCCAGCAGGGGGGACAGATATTCACCCCTCCACTTT CASRGDRYSPLHF
TRBJ2-3 TRBD2 NA TRBV4-1 TGCGCCAGCAGTCTCCTCCGGGGGGGCCTAGCAGATACGCAGTATTTT CASSLLRGGLADTQYF
TRBJ2-7 NA NA TRBV7-8 TGTGCCAGCAGCTTAGGAGGGGACCTGTCCTCCTACGAGCAGTACTTC CASSLGGDLSSYEQYF
TRBJ1-2 TRBD1 NA TRBV15 TGTGCCACCAGCAGAGATACAGGGGGGACTTGGGGCTACACCTTC CATSRDTGGTWGYTF
TRBJ1-6 NA NA TRBV15 TGTGCCACCAGCAGAGACCAGGGAAGGGGCTGGGCACCCCTCCACTTT CATSRDQGRGWAPLHF
TRBJ1-2 NA NA TRBV5-1 TGCGCCAGCAGCTTGGAAACAGGGAAAAACTATGGCTACACCTTC CASSLETGKNYGYTF
TRBJ1-2 NA once TRBV9 TGTGCCAGCAGCGTAGACAAGGGGGGCTACACCTTC CASSVDKGGYTF
TRBJ1-3 NA once TRBV12-3/TRBV12-4 TGTGCCAGCGCTAGGACAGCCGGAAACACCATATATTTT CASARTAGNTIYF
TRBJ1-1 NA NA TRBV29-1 TGCAGCGTTGCGGGACCGGCTACGGGAGCTTTCTTT CSVAGPATGAFF
TRBJ2-3 TRBD2 few TRBV3-1/TRBV3-2 TGTGCCAGCAGCCAAGATAGGGTGCAAGCGGGGGGGATAGCAGATACGCAGTATTTT CASSQDRVQAGGIADTQYF
TRBJ1-4 NA NA TRBV19 TGTGCCAGTAGTATATCCCGGGACGGGGGAAATGAAAAACTGTTTTTT CASSISRDGGNEKLFF
TRBJ1-6 TRBD1 NA TRBV2 TGTGCCAGCAGTGCGGGACAGTATAATTCACCCCTCCACTTT CASSAGQYNSPLHF
TRBJ1-5 TRBD1 few TRBV29-1 TGCAGCGTGGGGACAGTAGGATCGGATCAGCCCCAGCATTTT CSVGTVGSDQPQHF
TRBJ1-5 NA NA TRBV27 TGTGCCAGCAGTCCCCAGAGGAATCAGCCCCAGCATTTT CASSPQRNQPQHF
TRBJ2-2 NA NA TRBV6-6 TGTGCCAGCAGCCTTAACGGGGAGCTGTTTTTT CASSLNGELFF
TRBJ2-5 NA NA TRBV6-1 TGTGCCAGCAGTGGGGGACTGACCAGGGCGCAAGAGACCCAGTACTTC CASSGGLTRAQETQYF
TRBJ1-2 NA few TRBV12-3/TRBV12-4 TGTGCCAGCAGTTTTGCGAGGAACTATGGCTACACCTTC CASSFARNYGYTF
TRBJ2-2 NA NA TRBV6-5 TGTGCCAGCAGACCTACAAACACCGGGGAGCTGTTTTTT CASRPTNTGELFF
TRBJ1-2 NA NA TRBV29-1 TGCAGCGTTCGAGGGGAATTGTATGGCTACACCTTC CSVRGELYGYTF
TRBJ2-1 TRBD1 NA TRBV2 TGTGCCAGCAGTGAGAGGCAGGGGGTCCACAATGAGCAGTTCTTC CASSERQGVHNEQFF
TRBJ1-1 NA NA TRBV18 TGTGCCAGCTCACCGCGACACCTGAACACTGAAGCTTTCTTT CASSPRHLNTEAFF
TRBJ1-5 NA NA TRBV5-8 TGTGCCAGCAGCTTGGAGGTTCAGCCCCAGCATTTT CASSLEVQPQHF
TRBJ1-1 NA NA TRBV14 TGTGCCAGCAGCCGCAAGGGGTGGGGATCTGGCACTGAAGCTTTCTTT CASSRKGWGSGTEAFF
TRBJ2-2 NA once TRBV5-1 TGCGCCAGCAGCTTGGGTCAGCTGAACACCGGGGAGCTGTTTTTT CASSLGQLNTGELFF
TRBJ1-2 TRBD1 NA TRBV6-5 TGTGCCAGCAGTCGGACAGGGACGAGTGGCTACACCTTC CASSRTGTSGYTF
TRBJ2-7 TRBD1 NA TRBV14 TGTGCCAGCAGCCGCCGGGACAGCAAGTCCTACGAGCAGTACTTC CASSRRDSKSYEQYF
TRBJ2-1 TRBD2 NA TRBV6-6 TGTGCCAGCAGTTATCGGGGGGGCCCGAATGAGCAGTTCTTC CASSYRGGPNEQFF
TRBJ1-1 NA NA TRBV7-6 TGTGCCAGCAGCTGGACCGGGCAGGCCGACGCTGAAGCTTTCTTT CASSWTGQADAEAFF
TRBJ2-6 NA NA TRBV7-9 TGTGCCAGCAGCCCCGGGACAACTGGGGCCAACGTCCTGACTTTC CASSPGTTGANVLTF
TRBJ1-2 TRBD1 NA TRBV30 TGTGCCTGGTCAACCGGGACAGGGGCATCTAACTATGGCTACACCTTC CAWSTGTGASNYGYTF
TRBJ2-7 TRBD1 NA TRBV6-5 TGTGCCAGCAGGGAGACAGGGGGCAATTCTTACGAGCAGTACTTC CASRETGGNSYEQYF